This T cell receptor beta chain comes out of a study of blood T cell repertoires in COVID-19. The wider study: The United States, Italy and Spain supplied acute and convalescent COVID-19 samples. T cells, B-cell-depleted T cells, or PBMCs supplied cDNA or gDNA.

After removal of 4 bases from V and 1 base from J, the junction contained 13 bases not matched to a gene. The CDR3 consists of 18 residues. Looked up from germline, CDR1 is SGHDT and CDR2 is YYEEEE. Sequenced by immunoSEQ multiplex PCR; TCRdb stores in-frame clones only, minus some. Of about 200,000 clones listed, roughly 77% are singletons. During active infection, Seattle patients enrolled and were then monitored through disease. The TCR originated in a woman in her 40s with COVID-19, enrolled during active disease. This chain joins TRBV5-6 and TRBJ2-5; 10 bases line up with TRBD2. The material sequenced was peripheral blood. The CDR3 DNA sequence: TGTGCCAGCAGCGGGGCGGGACTAGCGACCCCAAGCCAAGAGACCCAGTACTTC. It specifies CASSGAGLATPSQETQYF.